What follows are 15 T cell receptor beta chains derived from one specimen sequenced in a study of T cell responses to AZD1222 COVID-19 vaccine. Using immunoSEQ multiplex PCR, the repertoire was profiled, and TCRdb retains in-frame clones only, with some absent. This table has some 150,000 clones, about 94% appearing once. Sequencing used peripheral blood, obtained on day 0 of AZD1222 vaccination. The source is an adult in good health.

The genes are TRBV5-1 and TRBJ1-1; 8 nucleotides match TRBD1. This CDR3 region has 15 residues. Trimming cost V 1 base and J 4 bases; bases outside gene matches: 6. Looked up from germline, CDR1 is SGHRS and CDR2 is YFSETQ. The CDR3 loop is CASSLQQGAITEAFF. Here the CDR3 DNA reads TGCGCCAGCAGCTTGCAGCAGGGGGCAATCACTGAAGCTTTCTTT.

The CDR3 loop reads CSADLVQETQYF. CDR3 nucleotide sequence: TGCAGCGCCGACCTAGTCCAAGAGACCCAGTACTTC. This chain connects TRBV29-1 to TRBJ2-5, with D hard to call. The germline CDR1 and CDR2 sequences are SQVTM and ANQGSEA. The CDR3 extends over 12 amino acids. The ends were cut back, 7 bases at V and 1 base at J, with 10 bases in the middle.

The chain links TRBV11-2 to TRBJ2-7, with 7 bases lining up with TRBD1. The CDR3 is 13 amino acids. Trimming at V came to 3 bases and at J to 3 bases, leaving 2 bases not matched to a gene. CDR1 and CDR2 (germline): SGHAT, FQNNGV. The DNA for the CDR3 is TGTGCCAGCAGCTTGGGACAGAACTACGAGCAGTACTTC. Translating gives CASSLGQNYEQYF.

The chain employs TRBV19 and TRBJ1-2, with no clear D. The V gene's germline CDR1 is LNHDA and CDR2 SQIVND (reference sequence). Deletions cut 3 bases from V and 0 bases from J, with 11 bases between. The CDR3 has 15 residues. CDR3 DNA: TGTGCCAGTAGTATTATCCTCTTCGCTAACTATGGCTACACCTTC. The encoded protein is CASSIILFANYGYTF.

V is TRBV3-1 (or the pseudogene TRBV3-2) and J is TRBJ1-4; possible D gene TRBD1, 5 bases. CDR1 LGHDT and CDR2 YNNKEL come from the germline V gene (reference sequence). V dropped 4 bases and J dropped 7 bases, with 13 bases sitting between them. CDR3 size: 14 residues. The CDR3 region is CASSPGTWAEKLFF. The CDR3 DNA reads TGTGCCAGCAGCCCCGGGACCTGGGCTGAAAAACTGTTTTTT.

The V gene is TRBV18, the J gene TRBJ2-7; 7 bases match TRBD1. Trimming cost V 0 bases and J 3 bases; bases outside gene matches: 5. The CDR3 is 15 residues long. The germline gives CDR1 KGHSH, CDR2 LQKENI. The DNA of the CDR3 is TGTGCCAGCTCACCACCTACAGGGGCCCTCTACGAGCAGTACTTC. This translates into CASSPPTGALYEQYF.

This rearrangement joins TRBV6-5 to TRBJ1-1; TRBD1 agrees at 8 bases. V lost 6 bases and J lost 5; bases outside the gene matches: 5. The CDR3 consists of 13 residues. The germline gives CDR1 MNHEY, CDR2 SVGAGI. In DNA form, the CDR3 reads TGTGCCAGCAGCAGGACAGGGACGACTGAAGCTTTCTTT. Its protein is CASSRTGTTEAFF.

In nucleotides, the CDR3 is TGTGCCAGCAACCAAATAATTGGGGTAAATCAGCCCCAGCATTTT. Translation: CASNQIIGVNQPQHF. The chain recombines TRBV28 with TRBJ1-5; no reliable D call. V was clipped by 7 bases and J by 4 bases, with 17 bases between them. Germline CDR1 reads MDHEN; CDR2 reads SYDVKM. The CDR3 spans 15 residues.

The rearrangement links TRBV5-1 to TRBJ1-2; D is undetermined. There are 12 residues in the CDR3. From germline, CDR1 is SGHRS and CDR2 YFSETQ. The germline V and J ends were trimmed by 4 bases and 7 bases, with 11 bases remaining between them. As DNA, the CDR3 is TGCGCCAGCAGCGCCTACAGTAGTGGCTACACCTTC. It translates to CASSAYSSGYTF.

CDR3 in DNA: TGTGCCTGGAGTATCAGGCCCGGGGTAAGTTCCCACATGAACACTGAAGCTTTCTTT. Its translation is CAWSIRPGVSSHMNTEAFF. The chain uses TRBV30 and TRBJ1-1; D gene ambiguous. V gave up 2 bases and J gave up 0 bases, with 25 bases separating them. Germline CDR1 GTSNPN, CDR2 SVGIG (reference sequence). CDR3 length: 19 amino acids. The variable domain in full, with the rest retrieved from reference TRBV30 and TRBJ1-1, is SQTIHQWPATLVQPVGSPLSLECTVEGTSNPNLYWYRQAAGRGLQLLFYSVGIGQISSEVPQNLSASRPQDRQFILSSKKLLLSDSGFYLCAWSIRPGVSSHMNTEAFFGQGTRLTVV.

Here the CDR3 DNA reads TGTGCCAGCAGTGATGCCCGGACTAGCGGGACACGAAGGGAGCTGTTTTTT. The encoded protein is CASSDARTSGTRRELFF. V and J are TRBV6-1 and TRBJ2-2; 12 nucleotides match TRBD2. Trimming cost V 3 bases and J 9 bases; bases outside gene matches: 11. The CDR3 is made up of 17 amino acids. Germline-derived CDR1 and CDR2 are MNHNS and SASEGT.

This chain uses TRBV5-6 with TRBJ2-1; a weak D match, TRBD1 (5 bases). The germline V and J ends were trimmed by 3 bases and 8 bases, with 12 bases remaining between them. The CDR3 extends over 13 amino acids. The germline V gene encodes CDR1 SGHDT and CDR2 YYEEEE. The CDR3 region has the DNA TGTGCCAGCAGCTCTGGGCCCAGGGATGAGCAGTTCTTC. Amino acid sequence: CASSSGPRDEQFF.

This chain joins TRBV9 and TRBJ2-2; 7 bases agree with TRBD2. From germline, CDR1 is SGDLS and CDR2 YYNGEE. V was clipped by 0 bases and J by 0 bases; unmatched bases: 11. The CDR3 spans 19 residues. The CDR3 region is CASSVVSGASGSNTGELFF. CDR3 DNA: TGTGCCAGCAGCGTAGTGTCCGGGGCTAGCGGCTCGAACACCGGGGAGCTGTTTTTT.

The chain employs TRBV7-2 and TRBJ2-7; weak D call: TRBD1 (6 bases). Germline V gene data show CDR1 as SGHTA and CDR2 as FQGNSA. This CDR3 region has 15 residues. Trimming shortened V by 3 bases and J by 0 bases, and 12 bases separated the two germline ends. The CDR3, as DNA: TGTGCCAGCAGCTTTGCACAGGGAAGCTCCTACGAGCAGTACTTC. Translated, it gives CASSFAQGSSYEQYF.

This clone appeared once. The chain links TRBV12-3 or TRBV12-4 to TRBJ2-2; D is undetermined. The CDR3 is made up of 12 amino acids. Trimming took 7 bases from V and 2 from J, leaving 5 bases between them. The CDR3 sequence is CASKTNTGELFF. DNA for the CDR3: TGTGCCAGCAAGACTAACACCGGGGAGCTGTTTTTT.